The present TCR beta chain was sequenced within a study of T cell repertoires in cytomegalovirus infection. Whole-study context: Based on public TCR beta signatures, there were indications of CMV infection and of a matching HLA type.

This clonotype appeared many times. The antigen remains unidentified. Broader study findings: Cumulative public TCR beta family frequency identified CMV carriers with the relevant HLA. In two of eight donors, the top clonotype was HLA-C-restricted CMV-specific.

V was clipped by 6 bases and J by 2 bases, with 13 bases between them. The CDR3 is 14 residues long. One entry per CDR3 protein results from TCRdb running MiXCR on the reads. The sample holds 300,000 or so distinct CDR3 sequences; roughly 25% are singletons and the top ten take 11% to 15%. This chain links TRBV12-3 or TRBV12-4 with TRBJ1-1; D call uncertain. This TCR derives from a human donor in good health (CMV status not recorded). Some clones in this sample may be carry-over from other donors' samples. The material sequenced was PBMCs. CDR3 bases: TGTGCCAGCAGGGAACAGATCGCCAACACTGAAGCTTTCTTT. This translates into CASREQIANTEAFF.